This is a list of T cell receptor beta chains from one sample in a study of T cell changes during pregnancy in multiple sclerosis. Sequencing was performed with immunoSEQ multiplex PCR; in TCRdb, only in-frame clones are kept and a portion is missing. Here the sample spans 70,000 to 75,000 clones, just over 90% being singletons. Sequencing was performed on peripheral blood, taken in the second trimester of pregnancy. Source of these receptors: a female donor in good health, enrolled as a control in a pregnancy study. The CDR3 runs from the conserved cysteine through the conserved F or W. The D gene is left open where the match is weak. Only some rows state a clone size, as once, few, many or a class for expanded clones.

v_gene	j_gene	d_gene	abundance	CDR3aa	CDR3nt
TRBV27	TRBJ2-7	.	.	CASSFPSGEQYF	TGTGCCAGCAGTTTCCCCTCGGGCGAGCAGTACTTC
TRBV19	TRBJ1-2	TRBD1	.	CASSMGTGIYGYTF	TGTGCCAGTAGTATGGGGACAGGGATCTATGGCTACACCTTC
TRBV14	TRBJ2-4	TRBD1	.	CASSQTSTGEKHF	TGTGCCAGCAGCCAAACATCGACAGGGGAAAAGCACTTC
TRBV7-9	TRBJ1-1	TRBD1	.	CASSNTGTGRSEAFF	TGTGCCAGCAGTAATACCGGGACAGGGAGGTCTGAAGCTTTCTTT
TRBV7-2	TRBJ1-3	.	.	CASSLEGTSGNTIYF	TGTGCCAGCAGCTTAGAGGGGACTTCTGGAAACACCATATATTTT
TRBV4-3	TRBJ1-1	.	.	CASSQVGLMNTEAFF	TGCGCCAGCAGCCAAGTGGGGCTAATGAACACTGAAGCTTTCTTT
TRBV28	TRBJ2-7	TRBD2	.	CASSPGGAIDEQYF	TGTGCCAGCAGTCCGGGGGGGGCTATAGACGAGCAGTACTTC
TRBV16	TRBJ1-5	.	.	CASSPRTVNQPQHF	TGTGCCAGCAGCCCTAGGACAGTTAATCAGCCCCAGCATTTT
TRBV5-1	TRBJ1-6	.	.	CASSLEPSSYNSPLHF	TGCGCCAGCAGCTTGGAGCCTAGCTCCTATAATTCACCCCTCCACTTT
TRBV30	TRBJ1-1	.	.	CAWSFQQNTEAFF	TGTGCCTGGAGTTTTCAACAGAACACTGAAGCTTTCTTT
TRBV6-5	TRBJ1-1	.	once	CASRLQGDSTEAFF	TGTGCCAGCAGATTACAGGGAGATAGCACTGAAGCTTTCTTT
TRBV5-1	TRBJ1-2	TRBD1	.	CASRPVGQGFGGYTF	TGCGCCAGCAGGCCTGTTGGACAGGGGTTTGGTGGCTACACCTTC
TRBV7-3	TRBJ2-5	TRBD2	.	CASSASGGAETQYF	TGTGCCAGCAGCGCTAGCGGGGGGGCCGAGACCCAGTACTTC
TRBV6-1	TRBJ2-7	.	.	CAIRTEGAEQYF	TGTGCCATTAGGACGGAGGGGGCCGAGCAGTACTTC
TRBV4-1	TRBJ2-2	.	once	CASSGAAGALNTGELFF	TGCGCCAGCAGCGGCGCGGCGGGGGCCTTGAACACCGGGGAGCTGTTTTTT
TRBV29-1	TRBJ1-1	.	few	CSGTATTEAFF	TGCAGCGGGACAGCCACCACTGAAGCTTTCTTT
TRBV28	TRBJ1-5	.	.	CASSGVNQPQHF	TGTGCCAGCAGCGGGGTAAATCAGCCCCAGCATTTT
TRBV7-9	TRBJ1-1	.	.	CASSGTNRQGGYTEAFF	TGTGCCAGCAGCGGAACGAACCGGCAGGGCGGTTACACTGAAGCTTTCTTT
TRBV7-3	TRBJ1-2	.	.	CASSKSGNYGYTF	TGTGCCAGCAGTAAATCAGGGAACTATGGCTACACCTTC
TRBV4-3	TRBJ1-2	.	.	CASSQGTVPVYGYTF	TGCGCCAGCAGCCAAGGGACAGTCCCAGTCTATGGCTACACCTTC
TRBV6-1	TRBJ2-3	.	.	CASSEVPGSTDTQYF	TGTGCCAGCAGTGAAGTTCCAGGGAGCACAGATACGCAGTATTTT
TRBV9	TRBJ2-3	TRBD2	.	CASSRAGGTDTQYF	TGTGCCAGCAGCAGGGCGGGGGGCACAGATACGCAGTATTTT
TRBV7-2	TRBJ2-6	.	.	CASSQDPRGSGANVLTF	TGCGCCAGCAGCCAAGATCCTCGGGGGTCCGGGGCCAACGTCCTGACTTTC
TRBV4-2	TRBJ2-1	TRBD2	.	CASSQEYLAGENEQFF	TGTGCCAGCAGCCAAGAGTATCTAGCGGGGGAAAATGAGCAGTTCTTC